This TCR beta chain was found in a study of cytomegalovirus exposure and HLA in healthy donors. 60 Vbeta and 13 Jbeta primers were used in PCR. Data came from immunoSEQ multiplex PCR; TCRdb stores just in-frame clones and leaves some out. The table has some 140,000 clones, roughly 80% seen once. The receptor was isolated from a man aged 25 to 40 in good health and CMV-seropositive. Sequenced: PBMCs.

The CDR3 here is CASSFSGETGELFF. The CDR3 DNA follows: TGTGCCAGCAGCTTCTCAGGGGAAACCGGGGAGCTGTTTTTT. This rearrangement joins TRBV7-3 to TRBJ2-2; D may be TRBD1 (6 bases). V lost 3 bases, J lost 5 bases, and 10 bases lay in between. The CDR3 is 14 amino acids. CDR1 and CDR2 (germline): SGHTA, FQGTGA.